This TCR beta chain is drawn from a study of blood T cell repertoires in COVID-19. Only in-frame clones appear in the TCRdb table, and some are missing; sequencing was by immunoSEQ multiplex PCR. Of roughly 200,000 clones detected, approximately 85% appear once; the ten largest clones hold about 5%. Germline CDR1 MNHNS, CDR2 SASEGT. V dropped 3 bases and J dropped 8 bases, with 10 bases sitting between them. There are 12 residues in the CDR3. The J gene is TRBJ1-2, the V gene TRBV6-1; D perhaps matches TRBD1 (6 bases). The sequence was obtained from a woman of 80 years or more with acute or convalescent COVID-19. The source material was peripheral blood. CDR3 DNA sequence: TGTGCCAGCAGTGACCCCGACAGGGGCTACACCTTC. It translates to CASSDPDRGYTF.